This T cell receptor beta chain was recovered during a study of OX40 agonist ivuxolimab in advanced cancers. Trimming took 0 bases from V and 5 from J, leaving 12 bases between them. The CDR3 length is 14 residues. From germline, CDR1 is SGDLS and CDR2 YYNGEE. Sequencing was performed with immunoSEQ multiplex PCR; in TCRdb, only in-frame clones are kept and a portion is missing. This sample has nearly 65,000 clones, with about 91% found just once. The source is an adult with an advanced solid tumor such as melanoma, head and neck, liver or kidney cancer. V and J are TRBV9 and TRBJ2-7; D possibly uses TRBD1 or TRBD2 (5 bases each). The sequenced sample was CD4+ or CD8+ T cells sorted from blood, obtained in a trial of the OX40 agonist ivuxolimab. CDR3 sequence: CASSVGGQGHEQYF. Written as DNA, the CDR3 is TGTGCCAGCAGCGTAGGAGGGCAGGGTCACGAGCAGTACTTC.